The 15 T cell receptor beta chains below all came from one sample that was sequenced in a study of beta chain features in type 1 diabetes. Isolated RNA was reverse transcribed in full, so expressed TCRB transcripts were sequenced. Libraries were prepared by immunoSEQ multiplex PCR; TCRdb keeps only in-frame clonotypes and omits some of them. The sample holds 240,000 or so clones; approximately 70% are singletons and the top ten take 0.053%. Input material: naive CD4+ T cells from blood. The receptors here all came from a man younger than 40 in good health.

The CDR3 loop is CSVRTGTSGRARETQYF. The DNA of the CDR3 is TGCAGCGTTCGAACCGGGACTAGCGGGAGGGCCCGGGAGACCCAGTACTTC. This chain uses TRBV29-1 with TRBJ2-5, with TRBD2 matching 16 bases. Germline V lookup: CDR1 SQVTM, CDR2 ANQGSEA. There are 17 residues in the CDR3. Trimming cost V 5 bases and J 5 bases; bases outside gene matches: 11.

The V gene is TRBV18, the J gene TRBJ2-4; D might be TRBD2 (5 bases). V lost 3 bases and J lost 8, with 17 bases in between. The germline gives CDR1 KGHSH, CDR2 LQKENI. The CDR3 is made up of 15 amino acids. CDR3 protein: CASSPTGVTKDIQYF. Here the CDR3 DNA reads TGTGCCAGCTCACCGACCGGGGTGACAAAGGACATTCAGTACTTC.

The chain joins TRBV9 to TRBJ2-1; TRBD1 matches 9 bases. V trimming: 3 bases; J trimming: 5 bases; junction bases outside the gene matches: 3. In germline, CDR1 is SGDLS, CDR2 YYNGEE. CDR3 length equals 14 residues. The CDR3 region is CASSGGQGDNEQFF. The CDR3 region has the DNA TGTGCCAGCAGCGGGGGACAGGGAGACAATGAGCAGTTCTTC.

The rearrangement links TRBV7-2 to TRBJ2-1; 12 bases line up with TRBD2. Germline assignment: CDR1 SGHTA and CDR2 FQGNSA. The ends lost 4 bases at V and 2 bases at J; junction bases unmatched: 0. The length of the CDR3 is 15 residues. CDR3 nucleotides: TGTGCCAGCAGCTCTAGCGGGGGGGCCTACAATGAGCAGTTCTTC. It yields the protein CASSSSGGAYNEQFF.

This sequence joins TRBV9 and TRBJ1-2, with D maybe TRBD1 (5 bases). The CDR3 runs to 14 residues. Germline CDR1 is SGDLS and CDR2 is YYNGEE. The V end lost 0 bases, the J end lost 2 bases, and 8 bases lay between the germline ends. The CDR3 loop reads CASSVGQQNYGYTF. The CDR3 coding sequence is TGTGCCAGCAGCGTAGGACAGCAGAACTATGGCTACACCTTC.

V gene TRBV5-6 combines with J gene TRBJ2-7; 7 bases align to TRBD1. The CDR3 runs to 15 residues. The germline gives CDR1 SGHDT, CDR2 YYEEEE. Trimming took 4 bases from V and 9 from J; bases not matched to a gene: 16. The CDR3 sequence: CASSSLDRNYHAQYF. The CDR3 DNA reads as TGTGCCAGCAGCAGCTTGGACAGGAACTATCACGCGCAGTACTTC.

The rearrangement joins TRBV29-1 to TRBJ2-5; 10 bases are shared with TRBD2. The CDR3 extends over 14 amino acids. Germline V CDR1 and CDR2: SQVTM, ANQGSEA. With V trimmed by 1 base and J by 5 bases, 4 bases remained unmatched. CDR3 sequence: CSVEGASGGETQYF. CDR3 nucleotide sequence: TGCAGCGTTGAAGGTGCTAGCGGGGGTGAGACCCAGTACTTC.

The rearrangement uses TRBV13 and TRBJ2-1; D is perhaps TRBD2 (6 bases). The length of the CDR3 is 15 residues. V was clipped by 5 bases and J by 3 bases, with 14 bases between them. Germline assignment: CDR1 PRHDT and CDR2 FYEKMQ (reference sequence). CDR3 residues: CASSRGLLDYNEQFF. The CDR3 DNA follows: TGTGCCAGCAGCCGTGGACTATTGGACTACAATGAGCAGTTCTTC. Variable domain in full (rest from reference TRBV13 and TRBJ2-1): AAGVIQSPRHLIKEKRETATLKCYPIPRHDTVYWYQQGPGQDPQFLISFYEKMQSDKGSIPDRFSAQQFSDYHSELNMSSLELGDSALYFCASSRGLLDYNEQFFGPGTRLTVL.

This sequence joins TRBV25-1 and TRBJ1-2; D is unclear. The CDR3 spans 11 residues. V lost 6 bases and J 8 bases, leaving 10 bases between the germline ends. The germline V gene has CDR1 MGHDK and CDR2 SYGVNS. The CDR3 region is CASREEGGYTF. The CDR3 nucleotides read TGTGCCAGCAGAGAGGAGGGCGGCTACACCTTC.

V gene TRBV29-1 combines with J gene TRBJ2-2; no reliable D call. V dropped 5 bases and J dropped 6 bases, with 7 bases sitting between them. The CDR3 has 11 amino acids. The germline V gene has CDR1 SQVTM and CDR2 ANQGSEA. As DNA, the CDR3 is TGCAGCGTTTTAAAATCCGGGGAGCTGTTTTTT. Protein product: CSVLKSGELFF.

This rearrangement joins TRBV9 to TRBJ2-7; a possible D gene is TRBD1 (5 bases). Germline assignment: CDR1 SGDLS and CDR2 YYNGEE. V was cut by 3 bases and J by 4 bases, with 14 bases left in between. The CDR3 has 14 amino acids. In DNA, the CDR3 is TGTGCCAGCAGCGCGTCAGGGTTGGTTTACGAGCAGTACTTC. It codes for CASSASGLVYEQYF.

This clone showed up just a few times. This chain links TRBV30 with TRBJ2-1, with D tentatively TRBD1 or TRBD2 (5 bases each). In germline, CDR1 is GTSNPN, CDR2 SVGIG (reference sequence). The V end was cut by 1 base, the J end by 0 bases, with 10 bases between. The CDR3 loop spans 15 amino acids. The DNA of the CDR3 is TGTGCCTGGAGTGCCCGAGGGGTCTCCTACAATGAGCAGTTCTTC. Encoded protein: CAWSARGVSYNEQFF.

The chain carries TRBV18 and TRBJ2-7; the D gene is possibly TRBD2 (5 bases). The germline V gene has CDR1 KGHSH and CDR2 LQKENI. The V end lost 2 bases, the J end lost 2 bases, and 13 bases lay between the germline ends. This CDR3 has 15 residues. DNA for the CDR3: TGTGCCAGCTCACCAGCGAGCGGTACAGCCTACGAGCAGTACTTC. Amino acid sequence: CASSPASGTAYEQYF.

This chain connects TRBV4-3 to TRBJ2-3; 8 bases are a match to TRBD2. The length of the CDR3 is 15 residues. J gave up 6 bases and V 5 bases, and 10 bases lay outside the gene matches. Germline CDR1 is LGHNA and CDR2 is YSLEER. The CDR3 sequence: CASSTISGSRDTQYF. The CDR3 DNA sequence: TGCGCCAGCAGCACGATCAGCGGGAGTCGGGATACGCAGTATTTT.

This rearrangement joins TRBV25-1 to TRBJ1-5; no clear D. The CDR3 contains 12 residues. Between the trimmed V and J ends, which lost 2 bases and 6 bases, there was a span of 5 bases. In germline, CDR1 is MGHDK, CDR2 SYGVNS. The CDR3 loop reads CASSERGQPQHF. CDR3 coding DNA: TGTGCCAGCAGTGAACGGGGTCAGCCCCAGCATTTT.